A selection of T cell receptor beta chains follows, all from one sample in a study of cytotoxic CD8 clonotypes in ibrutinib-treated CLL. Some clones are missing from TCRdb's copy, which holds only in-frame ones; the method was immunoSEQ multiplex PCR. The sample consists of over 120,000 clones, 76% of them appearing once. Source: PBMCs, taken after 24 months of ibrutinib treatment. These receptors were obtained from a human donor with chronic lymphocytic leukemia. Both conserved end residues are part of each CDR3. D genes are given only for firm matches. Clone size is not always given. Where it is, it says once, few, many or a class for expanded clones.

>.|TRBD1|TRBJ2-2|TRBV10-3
TGTGCCATCAGCGGGACAGGGACCACCGGGGAGCTGTTTTTT
CAISGTGTTGELFF
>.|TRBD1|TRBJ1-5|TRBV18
TGTGCCAGCTCCCTATTTGGGACAGTTAGCAATCAGCCCCAGCATTTT
CASSLFGTVSNQPQHF
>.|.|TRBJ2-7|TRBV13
TGTGCCAGCACTACAGGCGGCCGATCCTACGAGCAGTACTTC
CASTTGGRSYEQYF
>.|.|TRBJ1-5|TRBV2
TGTGCCAGCACCGGGACCCACAATCAGCCCCAGCATTTT
CASTGTHNQPQHF
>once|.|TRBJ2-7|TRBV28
TGTGCCAGCAGTTTCCCCTTTCCGACCTTC
CASSFPFPTF
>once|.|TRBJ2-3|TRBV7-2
TGTGCCAAACAGGGTGCCGCTGAAGCTACGCAGTATTTT
CAKQGAAEATQYF
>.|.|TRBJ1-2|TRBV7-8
TGTGCCAGCAGCTTAGCGCGGCCAGGAGGTGGCTACACCTTC
CASSLARPGGGYTF
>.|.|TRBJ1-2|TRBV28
TGTGCCAGCAGTTTCGAGTCCCTCAACTATGGCTACACCTTC
CASSFESLNYGYTF
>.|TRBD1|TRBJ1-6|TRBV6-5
TGTGCCAGCAGTTACTGGACAGGGTCTGGTTCACCCCTCCACTTT
CASSYWTGSGSPLHF
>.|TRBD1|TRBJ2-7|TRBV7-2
TGTGCCAGCAGCCTTAACAGGGGGAGCTCCTACGAGCAGTACTTC
CASSLNRGSSYEQYF
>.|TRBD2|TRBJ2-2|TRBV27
TGTGCCAGCAGTTTCCGGACTAGCGGGGGGGCCAGGCCAACCTCCGGGGAGCTGTTTTTT
CASSFRTSGGARPTSGELFF
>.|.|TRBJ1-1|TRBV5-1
TGCGCCAGCAGCCCGGGGGACCTGAACACTGAAGCTTTCTTT
CASSPGDLNTEAFF
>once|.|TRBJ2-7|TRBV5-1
TGCGCCAGCAGTATCGGCGGGTCAACCTACGAGCAGTACTTC
CASSIGGSTYEQYF
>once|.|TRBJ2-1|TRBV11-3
TGTGCCAGCAGCTTAGCTTCTGGGGATGAGCAGTTCTTC
CASSLASGDEQFF
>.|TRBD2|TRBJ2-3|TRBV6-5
TGTGCCAGCAGTTACTCGGGACTAGACTCAGATACGCAGTATTTT
CASSYSGLDSDTQYF
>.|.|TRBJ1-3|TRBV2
TGTGCCAGCAGAGCGGGCTCCGCGGCTGGAAACACCATATATTTT
CASRAGSAAGNTIYF
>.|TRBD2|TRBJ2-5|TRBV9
TGTGCCAGCAGCCCCAGGTTGGGGCGGGGGGGCCAAGAGACCCAGTACTTC
CASSPRLGRGGQETQYF
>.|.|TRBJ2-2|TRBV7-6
TGTGCCAGCAGCCCAATCCGCATTAGCAGGGAGCTGTTTTTT
CASSPIRISRELFF
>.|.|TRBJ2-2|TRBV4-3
TGCGCCAGCAGCCAAGGGTTGGCCCAGACCGGGGAGCTGTTTTTT
CASSQGLAQTGELFF
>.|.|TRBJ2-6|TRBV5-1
TGCGCCAGCAGCTTGGGAGGTTCTGGGGCCAACGTCCTGACTTTC
CASSLGGSGANVLTF
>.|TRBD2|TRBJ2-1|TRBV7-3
TGTGCCAGCAGCTTAATCGGGGGGACTAGCGACCTAAATGAGCAGTTCTTC
CASSLIGGTSDLNEQFF
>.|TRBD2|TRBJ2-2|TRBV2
TGTGCCGGACACCGGGGGGCCGGGGAGCTGTTTTTT
CAGHRGAGELFF
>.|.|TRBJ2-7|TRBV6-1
TGTGCCAGCAGTGTGGTGGACGGGGCCTACGAGCAGTACTTC
CASSVVDGAYEQYF
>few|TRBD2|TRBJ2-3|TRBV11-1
TGTGCCAGCAGCTTAGGGGCTAGCGGGATGGCAGATACGCAGTATTTT
CASSLGASGMADTQYF
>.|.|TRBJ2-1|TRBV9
TGTGCCAGCAGCACCCGGGACCACGGGGAGCAGTTCTTC
CASSTRDHGEQFF
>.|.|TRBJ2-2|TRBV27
TGTGCCAGCAGTAGGGGACAGAACACCGGGGAGCTGTTTTTT
CASSRGQNTGELFF
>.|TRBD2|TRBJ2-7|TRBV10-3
TGTGCCATCAGTAAGGGACTAGCGGGAGTTGGCGAGCAGTACTTC
CAISKGLAGVGEQYF